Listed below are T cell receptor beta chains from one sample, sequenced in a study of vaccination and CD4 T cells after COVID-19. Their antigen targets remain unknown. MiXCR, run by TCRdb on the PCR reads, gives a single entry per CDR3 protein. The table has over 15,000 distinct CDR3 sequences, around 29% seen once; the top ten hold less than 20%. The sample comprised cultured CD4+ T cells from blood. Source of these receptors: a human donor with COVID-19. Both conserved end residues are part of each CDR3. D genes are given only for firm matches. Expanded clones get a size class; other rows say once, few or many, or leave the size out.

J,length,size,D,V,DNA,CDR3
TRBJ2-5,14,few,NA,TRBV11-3,TGTGCCAGCAGCTTAGTCGGTTGGAGAGAGACCCAGTACTTC,CASSLVGWRETQYF
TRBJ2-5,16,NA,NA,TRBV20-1,TGCAGTGCTAGAGATCCGTGGGGCAGGAAGGGGGAGACCCAGTACTTC,CSARDPWGRKGETQYF
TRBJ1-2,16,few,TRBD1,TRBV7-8,TGTGCCAGCAGCCTACAGGGGCAGCCGGGTAACTATGGCTACACCTTC,CASSLQGQPGNYGYTF
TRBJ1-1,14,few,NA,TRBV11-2,TGTGCCAGCAGCTTAGGACAGGTGAACACTGAAGCTTTCTTT,CASSLGQVNTEAFF
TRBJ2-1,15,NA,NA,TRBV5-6,TGTGCCAGCAGCTTGGTGGCAGGGAGATACAATGAGCAGTTCTTC,CASSLVAGRYNEQFF
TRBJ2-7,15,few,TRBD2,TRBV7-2,TGTGCCAGCAGGGCCCCGGGGGGGAGCTCCTACGAGCAGTACTTC,CASRAPGGSSYEQYF
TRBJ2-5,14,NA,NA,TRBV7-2,TGTGCCAGCAGCTTTAGGGGGGCCACGGAGACCCAGTACTTC,CASSFRGATETQYF
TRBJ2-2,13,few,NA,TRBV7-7,TGTGCTAGCAGCTTAGGCCCGGCCGGGGAGCTGTTTTTT,CASSLGPAGELFF
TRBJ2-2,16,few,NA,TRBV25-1,TGTGCCAGCAGTGCCCCGTCGGCAGCCAACACCGGGGAGCTGTTTTTT,CASSAPSAANTGELFF
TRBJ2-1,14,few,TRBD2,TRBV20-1,TGCAGTGCTAGGTTTGCGGGGGGGCTTCGTGAGCAGTTCTTC,CSARFAGGLREQFF
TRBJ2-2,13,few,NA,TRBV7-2,TGTGCCAGCAGCTCACAGGGAGGCGGGGAGCTGTTTTTT,CASSSQGGGELFF
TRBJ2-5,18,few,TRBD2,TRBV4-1,TGCGCCAGCAGCCAAGATGGGACTAGCGGGGGGTCGGAAGAGACCCAGTACTTC,CASSQDGTSGGSEETQYF
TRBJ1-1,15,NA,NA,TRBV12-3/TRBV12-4,TGTGCCAGCAGTTTACGGGGCGGAGGGACTACTGAAGCTTTCTTT,CASSLRGGGTTEAFF
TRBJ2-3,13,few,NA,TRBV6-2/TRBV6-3,TGTGCCAGCAGAGACGGCCCCACAGATACGCAGTATTTT,CASRDGPTDTQYF
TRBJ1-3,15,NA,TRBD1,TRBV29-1,TGCAGCGTTGAATTGGGACAGGCCTCTGGAAACACCATATATTTT,CSVELGQASGNTIYF